Below are 18 T cell receptor beta chains sequenced from a single sample in a study of blood T cell repertoires in COVID-19. TCRdb keeps only in-frame clones here, not all; method: immunoSEQ multiplex PCR. The table shows around 400,000 clones, with over 80% occurring only once. Sequenced input: PBMCs or T cells enriched from blood (not recorded which). These receptors all come from a woman aged 50 to 60 who had recovered from COVID-19.

This clone was observed once. The chain employs TRBV11-3 and TRBJ2-1; D is ambiguous. V was shortened by 4 bases and J by 8 bases, with 9 bases between the two germline ends. The length of the CDR3 is 12 residues. Per the germline V gene, CDR1 is SGHNT and CDR2 is YENEEA. The chain's CDR3 is CASSSFPHEQFF. The CDR3 nucleotides read TGTGCCAGCAGCTCATTTCCCCATGAGCAGTTCTTC.

V is TRBV2 and J is TRBJ1-1; D not certain. This CDR3 contains 11 residues. With 7 bases removed from V and 7 bases from J, the gap between germline ends came to 10 bases. Germline V gene data show CDR1 as SNHLY and CDR2 as FYNNEI. CDR3 amino acids: CASNPSFEAFF. The CDR3 region has the DNA TGTGCCAGCAATCCATCATTTGAAGCTTTCTTT.

The J gene is TRBJ2-1, the V gene TRBV4-2; 8 bases are a match to TRBD2. From germline, CDR1 is LGHNA and CDR2 YNFKEQ. The CDR3 covers 16 residues. The J segment lost 9 bases and the V segment lost 2 bases, leaving 12 bases of the junction unmatched. The CDR3 DNA reads as TGTGCCAGCAGCCAACCCCTAGCGGGCGGACTCAGTGAGCAGTTCTTC. This encodes CASSQPLAGGLSEQFF.

This rearrangement joins TRBV5-6 to TRBJ1-2; 9 bases line up with TRBD1. The trim removed 4 bases at V and 0 bases at J, leaving 4 bases unmatched. CDR1 and CDR2 from the germline V gene are SGHDT and YYEEEE. This CDR3 is built from 15 residues. The CDR3, as DNA: TGTGCCAGCAGCCCCGGGACAGGGACTAACTATGGCTACACCTTC. Protein product: CASSPGTGTNYGYTF.

This sequence joins TRBV7-8 and TRBJ2-7; 9 nucleotides agree with TRBD1. The length of the CDR3 is 17 residues. The J segment lost 3 bases and the V segment lost 2 bases, leaving 11 bases of the junction unmatched. Per the germline V gene, CDR1 is SGHVS and CDR2 is FQNEAQ. CDR3 region: CASSLLSGGQGFYEQYF. DNA of the CDR3: TGTGCCAGCAGCTTACTGTCTGGGGGACAGGGTTTCTACGAGCAGTACTTC. Drawing the rest from reference TRBV7-8 and TRBJ2-7, the complete variable domain is GAGVSQSPRYKVAKRGQDVALRCDPISGHVSLFWYQQALGQGPEFLTYFQNEAQLDKSGLPSDRFFAERPEGSVSTLKIQRTQQEDSAVYLCASSLLSGGQGFYEQYFGPGTRLTVT.

The chain employs TRBV30 and TRBJ1-6; 8 nucleotides match TRBD1. V gave up 8 bases and J gave up 2 bases; unmatched junction bases: 8. Looked up from germline, CDR1 is GTSNPN and CDR2 is SVGIG (reference sequence). This CDR3 contains 15 residues. The CDR3, as DNA: TGTGCCGGAGCAACAGGGGGTGCCTATAATTCACCCCTCCACTTT. Translated: CAGATGGAYNSPLHF.

This clone was found once. This chain connects TRBV9 to TRBJ1-6; a possible D gene is TRBD1 (6 bases). V was trimmed by 4 bases and J by 7 bases, leaving 15 bases between them. CDR1 and CDR2 from the germline V gene are SGDLS and YYNGEE. The CDR3 sequence is 15 residues long. CDR3 sequence (DNA): TGTGCCAGCAGCCCTCGGACAGCGTTAAATTCACCCCTCCACTTT. It is translated as CASSPRTALNSPLHF.

J is TRBJ2-5 and V is TRBV9, with D perhaps TRBD2 (7 bases). The CDR3 consists of 15 residues. CDR1 SGDLS and CDR2 YYNGEE come from the germline V gene. V was shortened by 0 bases and J by 5 bases, with 14 bases between the two germline ends. The CDR3 is CASSVGRGGPETQYF. CDR3 in DNA: TGTGCCAGCAGCGTAGGGAGGGGGGGGCCGGAGACCCAGTACTTC. Combining the CDR3 with reference TRBV9 and TRBJ2-5 gives the whole variable domain DSGVTQTPKHLITATGQRVTLRCSPRSGDLSVYWYQQSLDQGLQFLIQYYNGEERAKGNILERFSAQQFPDLHSELNLSSLELGDSALYFCASSVGRGGPETQYFGPGTRLLVL.

The J gene is TRBJ2-7, the V gene TRBV3-1 (or the pseudogene TRBV3-2), with TRBD2 matching over 10 bases. Per germline, CDR1 LGHDT and CDR2 YNNKEL (reference sequence). The CDR3 contains 15 residues. V dropped 1 base and J dropped 5; count of bases not matched to a gene: 5. The DNA for the CDR3 is TGTGCCAGCAGCCAAGCCGGGACTAGCGCCCACGAGCAGTACTTC. Encoded protein: CASSQAGTSAHEQYF.

This clone was observed once. The rearrangement joins TRBV7-9 to TRBJ1-1, with TRBD1 as a possible D gene (5 bases). V was pared by 5 bases and J by 10 bases, with 14 bases between. The CDR3 runs 12 residues. CDR1 and CDR2 from the germline V gene are SEHNR and FQNEAQ (reference sequence). This CDR3 is CASSQAGGSAFF. CDR3 sequence (DNA): TGTGCCAGCAGCCAAGCCGGGGGGTCAGCTTTCTTT.

The CDR3 loop is CASSLRGLAAPNEQFF. CDR3 nucleotides: TGTGCCAGCAGTTTAAGGGGACTAGCGGCTCCCAATGAGCAGTTCTTC. The chain links TRBV27 to TRBJ2-1; 11 bases match TRBD2. J gave up 6 bases and V 2 bases, and 6 bases lay outside the gene matches. The CDR3 is 16 residues long. Germline CDR1 is MNHEY and CDR2 is SMNVEV (reference sequence).

V and J are TRBV19 and TRBJ1-5; D gene uncertain. V dropped 5 bases and J dropped 4 bases, with 18 bases sitting between them. CDR3 length: 16 residues. The germline V gene encodes CDR1 LNHDA and CDR2 SQIVND (reference sequence). CDR3 nucleotide sequence: TGTGCCAGTAGTGGAAGGCCCGGGATGTCTAATCAGCCCCAGCATTTT. Amino acids: CASSGRPGMSNQPQHF.

The chain recombines TRBV30 with TRBJ2-5; 15 nucleotides match TRBD2. The junction had 12 bases not matched to a gene; V was cut back by 5 bases and J by 5 bases. Germline V gene lookup returns CDR1 GTSNPN and CDR2 SVGIG (reference sequence). The CDR3 has 17 residues. The CDR3 DNA is TGTGCCTGGGGGGGACTAGCGGGAGGTTCTGCGTCGGAGACCCAGTACTTC. Residues: CAWGGLAGGSASETQYF. The full variable domain, with the rest looked up from reference TRBV30 and TRBJ2-5, is SQTIHQWPATLVQPVGSPLSLECTVEGTSNPNLYWYRQAAGRGLQLLFYSVGIGQISSEVPQNLSASRPQDRQFILSSKKLLLSDSGFYLCAWGGLAGGSASETQYFGPGTRLLVL.

In this sample, this clone turned up a few times. The rearrangement links TRBV18 to TRBJ1-2; unclear D gene. Trimming took 3 bases from V and 8 from J, leaving 7 bases between them. The CDR3 loop spans 11 amino acids. CDR1 is KGHSH, CDR2 LQKENI, per germline. Here the CDR3 reads CASSPSVGYTF. The CDR3 DNA follows: TGTGCCAGCTCACCGTCGGTCGGCTACACCTTC.

The chain employs TRBV30 and TRBJ1-3, with TRBD1 matching over 8 bases. Per the germline V gene, CDR1 is GTSNPN and CDR2 is SVGIG (reference sequence). V was pared by 5 bases and J by 3 bases, with 3 bases of the junction left unmatched. This CDR3 spans 13 amino acids. CDR3 in DNA: TGTGCCTGGGACAGGGGAGATGGAAACACCATATATTTT. Translation: CAWDRGDGNTIYF.

The rearrangement uses TRBV11-1 and TRBJ2-1; D possibly corresponds to TRBD2 (5 bases). The CDR3 is made up of 15 amino acids. Trimming took 5 bases from V and 5 from J, leaving 16 bases between them. CDR1 is SGHAT, CDR2 FQDESV, per germline (reference sequence). In DNA form, the CDR3 reads TGTGCCAGCAGCCCGCCTGGACTTGAGGACAATGAGCAGTTCTTC. It specifies CASSPPGLEDNEQFF.

The chain has TRBV12-3 or TRBV12-4 and TRBJ2-5; possibly TRBD2 for D (6 bases). This CDR3 is built from 12 residues. Trimming removed 6 bases from V and 7 bases from J, with 12 bases in between. This CDR3 reads CASSLGRGTQYF. Written as DNA, the CDR3 is TGTGCCAGCAGCTTGGGGCGGGGGACCCAGTACTTC.

This clone has only one observation. The rearrangement uses TRBV6-4 and TRBJ2-1; D gene uncertain. This CDR3 has 15 residues. Germline-derived CDR1 and CDR2 are MRHNA and SNTAGT. V lost 3 bases to trimming and J lost 2 bases, with 11 bases between them. The DNA for the CDR3 is TGTGCCAGCAGTGAAGGCGGCGGTCCCTACAATGAGCAGTTCTTC. Its translation: CASSEGGGPYNEQFF.